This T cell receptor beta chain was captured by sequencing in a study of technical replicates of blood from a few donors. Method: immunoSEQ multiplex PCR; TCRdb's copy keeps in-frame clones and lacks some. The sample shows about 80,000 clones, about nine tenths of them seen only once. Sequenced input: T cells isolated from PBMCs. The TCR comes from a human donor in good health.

The CDR3 reads CASTPRDAAGGSGFF. The CDR3 bases are TGTGCCAGCACCCCCCGAGACGCAGCGGGGGGGTCGGGGTTCTTC. The chain uses TRBV7-9 and TRBJ2-1; 10 positions agree with TRBD2. CDR3 length equals 15 residues. After removal of 7 bases from V and 15 bases from J, the junction contained 18 bases not matched to a gene. Germline values: CDR1 SEHNR, CDR2 FQNEAQ (reference sequence).